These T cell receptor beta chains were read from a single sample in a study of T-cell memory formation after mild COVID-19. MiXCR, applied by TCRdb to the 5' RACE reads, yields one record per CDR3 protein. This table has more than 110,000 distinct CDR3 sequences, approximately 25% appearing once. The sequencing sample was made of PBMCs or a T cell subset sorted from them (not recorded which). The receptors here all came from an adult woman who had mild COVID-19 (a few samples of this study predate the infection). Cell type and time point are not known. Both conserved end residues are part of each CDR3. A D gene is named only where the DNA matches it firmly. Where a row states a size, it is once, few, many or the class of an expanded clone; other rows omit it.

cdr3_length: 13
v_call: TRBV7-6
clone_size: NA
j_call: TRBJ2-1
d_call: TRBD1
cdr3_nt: TGTGCCAGCAGCTTAGGGACAGGGGATGAGCAGTTCTTC
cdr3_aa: CASSLGTGDEQFF

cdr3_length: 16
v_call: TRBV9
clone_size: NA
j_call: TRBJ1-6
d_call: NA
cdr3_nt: TGTGCCAGCAGCGTAGAGGGAGGGAACCTCGATTCACCCCTCCACTTT
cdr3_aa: CASSVEGGNLDSPLHF

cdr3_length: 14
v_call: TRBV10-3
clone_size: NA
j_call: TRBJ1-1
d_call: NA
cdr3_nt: TGTGCCATCAGAGGGGGGGGCCGGAACACTGAAGCTTTCTTT
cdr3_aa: CAIRGGGRNTEAFF

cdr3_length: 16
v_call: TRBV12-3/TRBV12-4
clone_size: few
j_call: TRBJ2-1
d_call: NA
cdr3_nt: TGTGCCAGCAGTTTAGTGGGGGAGAGCTCCTACAATGAGCAGTTCTTC
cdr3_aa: CASSLVGESSYNEQFF

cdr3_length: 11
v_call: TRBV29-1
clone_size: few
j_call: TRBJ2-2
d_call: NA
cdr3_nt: TGCAGCGTTGAGCACACCGGGGAGCTGTTTTTT
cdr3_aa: CSVEHTGELFF

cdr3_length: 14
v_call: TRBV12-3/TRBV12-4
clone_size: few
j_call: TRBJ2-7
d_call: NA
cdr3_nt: TGTGCCAGCAGTCCCGACCAAGCCCCCTACGAGCAGTACTTC
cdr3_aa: CASSPDQAPYEQYF

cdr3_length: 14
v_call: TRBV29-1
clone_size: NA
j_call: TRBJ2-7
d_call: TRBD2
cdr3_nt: TGCAGCGTTGAAGCTCCTAGCGGTTCCTACGAGCAGTACTTC
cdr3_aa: CSVEAPSGSYEQYF

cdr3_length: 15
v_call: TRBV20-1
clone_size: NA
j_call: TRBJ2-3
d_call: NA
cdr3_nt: TGCAGTGCTGACCGCAGTGTTCTAGGTGGGGATACGCAGTATTTT
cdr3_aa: CSADRSVLGGDTQYF

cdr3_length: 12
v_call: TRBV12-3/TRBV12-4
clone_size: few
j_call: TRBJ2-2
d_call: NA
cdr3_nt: TGTGCCAGCGAAGGGCTTGCCGGGGAGCTGTTTTTT
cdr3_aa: CASEGLAGELFF

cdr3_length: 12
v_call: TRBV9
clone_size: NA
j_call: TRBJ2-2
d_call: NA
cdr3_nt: TGTGCCAGCAGCGTAGCTCTCGGGGAGCTGTTTTTT
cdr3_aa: CASSVALGELFF

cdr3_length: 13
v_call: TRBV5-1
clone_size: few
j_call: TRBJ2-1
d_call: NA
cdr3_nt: TGCGCCAGCAGCTTGGCCATGAACAATGAGCAGTTCTTC
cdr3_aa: CASSLAMNNEQFF

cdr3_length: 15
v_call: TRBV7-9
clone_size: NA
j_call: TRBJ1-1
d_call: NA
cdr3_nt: TGTGCCAGCAGCTTGGGGGTTCGGAAGAACACTGAAGCTTTCTTT
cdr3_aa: CASSLGVRKNTEAFF

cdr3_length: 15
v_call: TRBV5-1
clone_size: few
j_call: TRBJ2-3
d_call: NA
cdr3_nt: TGCGCCAGCAGCTTGGGGGCGGCAACCACAGATACGCAGTATTTT
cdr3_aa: CASSLGAATTDTQYF

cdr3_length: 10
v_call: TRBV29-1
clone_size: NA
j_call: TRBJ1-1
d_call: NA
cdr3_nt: TGCAGCGTTGATGGCGTTGAAGCTTTCTTT
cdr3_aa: CSVDGVEAFF

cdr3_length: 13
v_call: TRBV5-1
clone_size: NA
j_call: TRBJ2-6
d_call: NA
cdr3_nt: TGCGCCAGCAGCTTTGATGGGGCCAACGTCCTGACTTTC
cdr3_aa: CASSFDGANVLTF

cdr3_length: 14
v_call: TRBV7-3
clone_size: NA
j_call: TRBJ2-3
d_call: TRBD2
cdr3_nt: TGTGCCAGCAGCCCCAGCGGGGGCGCAGATACGCAGTATTTT
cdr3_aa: CASSPSGGADTQYF